This TCR beta chain was identified in a study of blood T cell repertoires in COVID-19. Libraries were prepared by immunoSEQ multiplex PCR; TCRdb keeps only in-frame clonotypes and omits some of them. This table holds approximately 290,000 clones, roughly 91% found once. Followed over time, Seattle patients had been enrolled while infection was active. Germline V CDR1 and CDR2: SGHRS, YFSETQ. The CDR3 contains 18 residues. V lost 4 bases to trimming and J lost 3 bases; unmatched junction nucleotides: 13. The source is a woman aged 25 to 45 with COVID-19, enrolled during active disease. The genes are TRBV5-1 and TRBJ2-3; the match to TRBD2 covers 11 bases. Specimen: peripheral blood. The CDR3 is CASSDPGASGGRTDTQYF. CDR3 coding DNA: TGCGCCAGCAGCGACCCAGGGGCTAGCGGGGGGAGGACAGATACGCAGTATTTT.